This T cell receptor (beta chain) was profiled in a study of regulatory T cells in long-lasting Graves disease. Germline CDR1 reads ENHRY; CDR2 reads SYGVKD. The V gene end was trimmed by 7 bases and the J gene end by 11 bases; junction bases not matched to a gene: 19. The CDR3 covers 15 residues. Time point here: newly diagnosed GD, antithyroid drugs for less than 3 months. Extracted PBMC RNA gave rise to the TCR library. Note on this clonotype: It may be a read error: a sequence one base away is much more abundant.

Both iRepertoire HTBI primers and Arm-PCR of CDR3 regions were used to build the TCR beta libraries. A single record per CDR3 protein comes from TCRdb applying MiXCR to the multiplex PCR reads. Of about 540,000 distinct CDR3 sequences in the sample, roughly 14% are singletons; the top ten hold over 7.5%. The same data also went into a second study, on T cells in Graves' hyperthyroidism and ophthalmopathy.

Here the sequenced sample was peripheral blood mononuclear cells (PBMCs), taken at new diagnosis, from a patient treated with antithyroid drugs. The V and J genes are TRBV10-3 and TRBJ2-5; TRBD2 agrees at 7 bases. The receptor comes from a man aged 25 to 45 with Graves disease. CDR3 sequence: CAINERRSGGNEQYF. The CDR3, as DNA: TGTGCCATCAATGAAAGAAGATCCGGGGGGAATGAGCAGTACTTC.